One and the same sample provided the 24 T cell receptor beta chains below, sequenced in a study of radiotherapy plus CTLA-4 blockade in lung cancer. TCRdb keeps only in-frame clones here, not all; method: immunoSEQ multiplex PCR. This table has over 85,000 clones, around 90% appearing once. The sample was peripheral blood, taken from a patient treated with radiotherapy plus ipilimumab. The receptor set was obtained from a human donor with non-small cell lung cancer that progressed on radiotherapy plus ipilimumab.

V and J are TRBV29-1 and TRBJ1-3; 12 bases align to TRBD1. The CDR3 is made up of 14 amino acids. V trimming: 6 bases; J trimming: 4 bases; junction bases outside the gene matches: 4. Germline CDR1 reads SQVTM; CDR2 reads ANQGSEA. The CDR3 nucleotides read TGCAGCGTCGCCGGGACAGGGGGCGGAAACACCATATATTTT. Translation gives CSVAGTGGGNTIYF.

Only a few counts were recorded for this clone. The rearrangement links TRBV28 to TRBJ2-7; D perhaps matches TRBD2 (6 bases). The CDR3 sequence is 14 residues long. V was pared by 6 bases and J by 3 bases, with 15 bases between. Germline CDR1 and CDR2: MDHEN and SYDVKM. CDR3 residues: CASRRTTSFYEQYF. DNA of the CDR3: TGTGCCAGCAGGCGAACAACTAGCTTCTACGAGCAGTACTTC.

The V call is TRBV5-1, the J call TRBJ2-1; a possible D gene is TRBD1 (5 bases). Germline V lookup: CDR1 SGHRS, CDR2 YFSETQ. Trimming removed 3 bases at V and 9 bases at J, with 16 bases between. This CDR3 contains 14 residues. For the CDR3, the DNA is TGCGCCAGCAGCTCCTCTCGGCAGGGCGGTGAGCAGTTCTTC. This translates into CASSSSRQGGEQFF.

Concerning this clone: Other DNA sequences within the sample encode an identical CDR3. The chain recombines TRBV5-1 with TRBJ1-1; TRBD1 is a possible D gene (6 bases). The CDR3 is 14 residues long. V shed 2 bases and J shed 0 bases, with 8 bases lying between them. CDR1 and CDR2 from the germline V gene are SGHRS and YFSETQ. CDR3: CASSLGDMNTEAFF. The CDR3 nucleotides are TGCGCCAGCAGCTTAGGGGACATGAACACTGAAGCTTTCTTT. Combining the CDR3 with reference TRBV5-1 and TRBJ1-1 gives the whole variable domain KAGVTQTPRYLIKTRGQQVTLSCSPISGHRSVSWYQQTPGQGLQFLFEYFSETQRNKGNFPGRFSGRQFSNSRSEMNVSTLELGDSALYLCASSLGDMNTEAFFGQGTRLTVV.

The V call is TRBV19, the J call TRBJ2-1; the D is unclear. Germline loops: CDR1 LNHDA, CDR2 SQIVND (reference sequence). Trimming pared 5 bases from V and 9 bases from J, leaving 14 bases between. The CDR3 runs to 13 residues. This CDR3 reads CASSAVSEFEQFF. As DNA, the CDR3 is TGTGCCAGTAGTGCCGTATCTGAATTTGAGCAGTTCTTC. Variable domain in full (rest from reference TRBV19 and TRBJ2-1): DGGITQSPKYLFRKEGQNVTLSCEQNLNHDAMYWYRQDPGQGLRLIYYSQIVNDFQKGDIAEGYSVSREKKESFPLTVTSAQKNPTAFYLCASSAVSEFEQFFGPGTRLTVL.

Comment on this clone: This same CDR3 is encoded by further DNA sequences in the sample. The genes are TRBV5-1 and TRBJ1-5; no clear D gene. The CDR3 runs 15 residues. The germline V and J ends were trimmed by 0 bases and 0 bases, with 7 bases remaining between them. Looked up from germline, CDR1 is SGHRS and CDR2 is YFSETQ. The CDR3 loop reads CASSLGGNSNQPQHF. The CDR3 bases are TGCGCCAGCAGCTTGGGAGGGAATAGCAATCAGCCCCAGCATTTT.

There are a few counts of this clone. The rearrangement joins TRBV2 to TRBJ2-7; 11 nucleotides match TRBD1. Germline loops: CDR1 SNHLY, CDR2 FYNNEI. J lost 4 bases, V lost 8 bases, and 7 bases had no gene match. The CDR3 covers 14 residues. The CDR3 protein is CASCRGQGAYEQYF. The CDR3 DNA reads TGTGCCAGCTGCCGCGGACAGGGGGCATACGAGCAGTACTTC.

The V and J genes are TRBV5-1 and TRBJ2-5; D is possibly TRBD2 (5 bases). The DNA end lines up better with TRBJ2-7; the J call may be wrong. This CDR3 has 15 residues. The germline V gene has CDR1 SGHRS and CDR2 YFSETQ. CDR3 sequence: CASSPFGESSYEQYF. The CDR3 DNA sequence: TGCGCCAGCAGCCCCTTTGGGGAGAGCTCCTACGAGCAGTACTTC.

The chain recombines TRBV19 with TRBJ2-5; 11 bases fit TRBD2. CDR1 is LNHDA and CDR2 is SQIVND in the germline V gene (reference sequence). Losses at the gene ends were 3 bases for V and 1 base for J; bases not matched to a gene: 4. This CDR3 has 16 amino acids. The CDR3 DNA is TGTGCCAGTAGTATCTATAGCGGGAGGGGCCAAGAGACCCAGTACTTC. It specifies CASSIYSGRGQETQYF.

V usage is TRBV18 and J usage is TRBJ2-7; tentatively, D is TRBD1 (6 bases). CDR3 length: 15 amino acids. V was cut by 8 bases and J by 3 bases, with 20 bases left in between. CDR1 is KGHSH and CDR2 is LQKENI in the germline V gene. CDR3 coding DNA: TGTGCCAGCCGAAACTCAGGGGCTCCCCACTACGAGCAGTACTTC. Protein product: CASRNSGAPHYEQYF.

The chain couples TRBV19 to TRBJ2-7; the match to TRBD2 covers 7 bases. The CDR3 length is 14 residues. V shed 10 bases, J shed 9 bases, and the junction held 18 bases outside the gene matches. In germline, CDR1 is LNHDA, CDR2 SQIVND (reference sequence). The CDR3 region has the DNA TGTGCCACCTCGGGGGGACTCCCGAGGGTGAGGCAGTACTTC. Translating it yields CATSGGLPRVRQYF.

This chain connects TRBV9 to TRBJ2-2; no clear D gene. Germline CDR1 reads SGDLS; CDR2 reads YYNGEE. V shed 4 bases and J shed 7 bases, with 17 bases lying between them. This CDR3 is built from 15 residues. The CDR3 protein is CASSSPGQLGGELFF. CDR3 coding DNA: TGTGCCAGCAGCTCGCCCGGGCAACTGGGCGGGGAGCTGTTTTTT.

The chain recombines TRBV4-1 with TRBJ2-1; D is undetermined. CDR1 is MGHRA and CDR2 is YSYEKL in the germline V gene. The CDR3 has 15 amino acids. V shed 5 bases and J shed 5 bases, with 16 bases lying between them. CDR3 bases: TGCGCCAGCAGCAATGGAGTTCACCTCAACAATGAGCAGTTCTTC. Protein product: CASSNGVHLNNEQFF.

The chain carries TRBV5-1 and TRBJ2-1; TRBD2 matches 10 bases. The CDR3 contains 15 residues. J was trimmed by 6 bases and V by 4 bases; bases with no gene match: 7. The germline gives CDR1 SGHRS, CDR2 YFSETQ. In nucleotides, the CDR3 is TGCGCCAGCAGCCCCGGACTAGCGGCCTCCAATGAGCAGTTCTTC. Its translation is CASSPGLAASNEQFF.

The chain couples TRBV4-1 to TRBJ2-5; D gene unclear. The CDR3 has 13 amino acids. Trimming shortened V by 0 bases and J by 3 bases, and 5 bases separated the two germline ends. CDR1 and CDR2 from the germline V gene are MGHRA and YSYEKL. CDR3 region: CASSQDWEETQYF. The CDR3 DNA reads TGCGCCAGCAGCCAAGATTGGGAAGAGACCCAGTACTTC.

The chain uses TRBV19 and TRBJ1-3, with TRBD1 identical over 9 bases. V was pared by 6 bases and J by 4 bases, with 7 bases of the junction left unmatched. The CDR3 sequence is 15 residues long. From germline, CDR1 is LNHDA and CDR2 SQIVND (reference sequence). The CDR3 loop is CASSIQGASGNTIYF. The CDR3 bases are TGTGCCAGTAGCATACAGGGGGCGTCGGGAAACACCATATATTTT.

V gene TRBV2 combines with J gene TRBJ2-7; 8 bases match TRBD2. J gave up 6 bases and V 6 bases, and 13 bases lay outside the gene matches. Germline loops: CDR1 SNHLY, CDR2 FYNNEI. The CDR3 length is 15 residues. The DNA of the CDR3 is TGTGCCAGCAGCCGGACTAGCATAATCAGAAGCGAGCAGTACTTC. Its translation is CASSRTSIIRSEQYF.

The gene calls are TRBV5-1 and TRBJ1-3, with 7 bases matching TRBD1. The CDR3 extends over 15 amino acids. Germline CDR1 SGHRS, CDR2 YFSETQ. After removal of 7 bases from V and 2 bases from J, the junction contained 9 bases not matched to a gene. CDR3: CASRPSTGPGNTIYF. CDR3 DNA sequence: TGCGCCAGCCGACCTTCGACAGGGCCTGGAAACACCATATATTTT.

The chain has TRBV7-6 and TRBJ2-1; D is ambiguous. V lost 1 base and J lost 6, with 10 bases in between. Germline V gene data show CDR1 as SGHVS and CDR2 as FNYEAQ. The CDR3 has 14 residues. This CDR3 reads CASSLEGGTNEQFF. The CDR3, as DNA: TGTGCCAGCAGCTTAGAAGGCGGTACCAATGAGCAGTTCTTC.

This chain uses TRBV5-1 with TRBJ2-3; 7 bases are shared with TRBD1. Germline V gene lookup returns CDR1 SGHRS and CDR2 YFSETQ. The CDR3 loop spans 17 amino acids. The V gene end was trimmed by 4 bases and the J gene end by 2 bases; junction bases not matched to a gene: 13. The CDR3 loop is CASSLRQGVTATDTQYF. The DNA for the CDR3 is TGCGCCAGCAGCCTTCGACAGGGCGTTACGGCCACAGATACGCAGTATTTT.

The V and J genes are TRBV7-6 and TRBJ1-5; 7 nucleotides match TRBD1. The V segment lost 5 bases and the J segment 3 bases; nucleotides outside the gene matches: 7. Germline CDR1 reads SGHVS; CDR2 reads FNYEAQ. The length of the CDR3 is 15 residues. The CDR3 DNA sequence: TGTGCCAGCAGCCTTGGGACAGAGACCAATCAGCCCCAGCATTTT. Translated: CASSLGTETNQPQHF. Full variable domain (remainder filled in from reference TRBV7-6 and TRBJ1-5): GAGVSQSPRYKVTKRGQDVALRCDPISGHVSLYWYRQALGQGPEFLTYFNYEAQQDKSGLPNDRFSAERPEGSISTLTIQRTEQRDSAMYRCASSLGTETNQPQHFGDGTRLSIL.

The V call is TRBV6-5, the J call TRBJ2-2; TRBD1 agrees at 8 bases. This CDR3 contains 15 residues. V lost 6 bases to trimming and J lost 9 bases; unmatched junction nucleotides: 12. Germline-derived CDR1 and CDR2 are MNHEY and SVGAGI. The CDR3, as DNA: TGTGCCAGCAGCACTTCCGGGACAGGTTATCGGGAGCTGTTTTTT. Translated, it gives CASSTSGTGYRELFF.

The chain recombines TRBV6-1 with TRBJ2-3; D not resolved. The CDR3 runs 14 residues. CDR1 and CDR2 (germline): MNHNS, SASEGT. V dropped 7 bases and J dropped 5 bases, with 16 bases sitting between them. The CDR3 bases are TGTGCCAGCAAACTCTATGCCCAACAAGATACGCAGTATTTT. It specifies CASKLYAQQDTQYF.

The J gene is TRBJ1-2, the V gene TRBV18; 9 bases are shared with TRBD1. CDR1 and CDR2 (germline): KGHSH, LQKENI. The CDR3 has 17 residues. V gave up 1 base and J gave up 2 bases; unmatched junction bases: 8. CDR3 DNA: TGTGCCAGCTCACCACTTCCCCGACAGGGGGAGAACTATGGCTACACCTTC. It is translated as CASSPLPRQGENYGYTF.